This T cell receptor (beta chain) was found in a study of CD8 T cells in Susac syndrome. RNA, at roughly 0.45 to 1 ug, was reverse transcribed with random hexamers. The TCR beta CDR3 was amplified by immunoSEQ multiplex PCR across 54 Vbeta, 13 Jbeta. TCRdb fed the immunoSEQ multiplex PCR reads into MiXCR, producing one record per CDR3 protein. Altogether fewer than 250,000 distinct CDR3 sequences are present, 85% to 95% being singletons, with the ten largest covering 0.1%. Study-wide points: By the study's own acknowledgment, its TCR sequencing and HLA analysis included relatively few individuals.

Points on this clonotype: Antigen unknown.

Isolation of CD8+ and CD4+ T cells was performed negatively, whereas enrichment of TEMRA cells was done by FACS. Germline V gives CDR1 MGHRA, CDR2 YSYEKL. The CDR3 consists of 16 residues. With 0 bases removed from V and 6 bases from J, the gap between germline ends came to 17 bases. The chain employs TRBV4-1 and TRBJ2-5; D might be TRBD1 (6 bases). The source material was CD4+ T cells from PBMCs. This receptor was obtained from a human donor in good health. The CDR3 region has the DNA TGCGCCAGCAGCCAAGATCCCCCAACAGGGTGGAAGACCCAGTACTTC. Translation gives CASSQDPPTGWKTQYF.